This T cell receptor (beta chain) was obtained from a study of cytomegalovirus exposure and HLA in healthy donors. The PCR contained 60 Vbeta and 13 Jbeta primers. Here immunoSEQ multiplex PCR was the method, and the copy in TCRdb shows in-frame clones only, minus some. The sample contains 120,000 or so clones, around four fifths of which appear only once. Study-wide findings and caveats: Associated with cytomegalovirus, according to the listing, were 150 to 200 TCR beta chains.

The sample holds a few counts of this clone. Its antigen is undetermined. Trimming pared 2 bases from V and 2 bases from J, leaving 12 bases between. The CDR3 has 15 amino acids. In germline, CDR1 is MNHNY, CDR2 SVGAGI (reference sequence). Specimen: PBMCs. V and J are TRBV6-6 and TRBJ1-1; a weak D match, TRBD1 (6 bases). The TCR was taken from a man between 18 and 35 years old in good health and CMV-seropositive. The CDR3 nucleotides are TGTGCCAGCAGTTACGCCGGGGACACTAACACTGAAGCTTTCTTT. It yields the protein CASSYAGDTNTEAFF.